These T cell receptor beta chains were read from a single sample in a study of identifying expanded T cells in peripheral blood. The table came from immunoSEQ multiplex PCR; TCRdb's copy has only in-frame clones and leaves some out. This table holds approximately 100,000 clones, roughly 86% found once. Sequencing was carried out using blood. The receptors were sampled from a person aged 18 to 75 in good health. CDR3s include the opening cysteine and the closing phenylalanine or tryptophan. D genes are given only for firm matches. Clone size, where shown, is once, few, many, or a class for clones that have expanded.

V gene	clone size	CDR3 length	D gene	J gene	CDR3 protein	CDR3 DNA
TRBV5-6	-	13	-	TRBJ2-5	CASSGRSQETQYF	TGTGCCAGCAGTGGTCGGAGCCAAGAGACCCAGTACTTC
TRBV27	-	17	TRBD1	TRBJ1-6	CASSFISTGDANSPLHF	TGTGCCAGCAGTTTCATCTCGACAGGGGATGCAAATTCACCCCTCCACTTT
TRBV10-3	-	14	-	TRBJ1-2	CAISESAGPQGYTF	TGTGCCATCAGTGAGTCGGCAGGGCCTCAAGGCTACACCTTC
TRBV10-2	-	13	-	TRBJ2-7	CASSESLPREQYF	TGCGCCAGCAGTGAGTCGTTGCCTAGGGAGCAGTACTTC
TRBV9	once	16	-	TRBJ1-6	CASSPLGGAGNSPLHF	TGTGCCAGCAGCCCCCTTGGAGGGGCAGGAAATTCACCCCTCCACTTT
TRBV6-1	-	13	-	TRBJ1-3	CASCPSRDHTIYF	TGTGCCAGCTGCCCGTCAAGGGATCACACCATATATTTT
TRBV28	-	14	-	TRBJ1-5	CASSPGGGGQPQHF	TGTGCCAGCAGCCCGGGCGGGGGCGGGCAGCCCCAGCATTTT
TRBV4-3	-	15	TRBD2	TRBJ2-7	CASSPYAGGTYEQYF	TGCGCCAGCAGCCCCTACGCGGGAGGTACCTACGAGCAGTACTTC
TRBV7-9	-	17	-	TRBJ2-1	CASSLDSGTFSYNEQFF	TGTGCCAGCAGCTTGGACTCCGGGACTTTTTCCTACAATGAGCAGTTCTTC
TRBV6-1	-	13	-	TRBJ1-2	CASSEGGLYGYTF	TGTGCCAGCAGTGAGGGGGGCCTCTATGGCTACACCTTC
TRBV18	-	15	TRBD1	TRBJ1-5	CASSPEGQANQPQHF	TGTGCCAGCTCACCAGAAGGACAGGCCAATCAGCCCCAGCATTTT
TRBV2	-	12	-	TRBJ2-1	CASSGLDREQFF	TGTGCCAGCAGTGGACTAGATCGCGAGCAGTTCTTC
TRBV30	-	13	-	TRBJ2-2	CAWSVQNTGELFF	TGTGCCTGGAGTGTACAAAACACCGGGGAGCTGTTTTTT
TRBV28	-	15	-	TRBJ2-7	CASSLTGERGLEQYF	TGTGCCAGCAGTTTGACGGGGGAGAGGGGACTCGAGCAGTACTTC
TRBV27	-	18	TRBD2	TRBJ2-3	CASSRRGAGSASTDTQYF	TGTGCCAGCAGTCGCCGAGGAGCGGGATCAGCTAGCACAGATACGCAGTATTTT
TRBV7-3	-	16	TRBD2	TRBJ2-3	CASSLTSGGALDTQYF	TGTGCCAGCAGCCTCACTAGCGGGGGGGCGTTAGATACGCAGTATTTT
TRBV28	-	13	-	TRBJ2-7	CASRGRTNYEQYF	TGTGCCAGCAGGGGGCGTACGAACTACGAGCAGTACTTC
TRBV6-4	medium-sized	15	-	TRBJ2-3	CASSDSRGGTDTQYF	TGTGCCAGCAGTGACTCGAGGGGGGGCACAGATACGCAGTATTTT
TRBV2	-	15	TRBD1	TRBJ2-2	CASSYRGIYTGELFF	TGTGCCAGCAGTTACAGGGGGATCTACACCGGGGAGCTGTTTTTT
TRBV30	-	12	-	TRBJ2-3	CAWSVGPDTQYF	TGTGCCTGGAGTGTCGGGCCAGATACGCAGTATTTT
TRBV28	-	13	-	TRBJ2-5	CASSASVQETQYF	TGTGCCAGCAGTGCCAGCGTACAAGAGACCCAGTACTTC
TRBV6-5	-	15	-	TRBJ2-7	CASRGTPGTAYEQYF	TGTGCCAGCAGGGGGACCCCCGGGACGGCCTACGAGCAGTACTTC
TRBV7-2	-	13	-	TRBJ2-5	CASRPLGQETQYF	TGTGCCAGCAGGCCCCTCGGACAAGAGACCCAGTACTTC
TRBV30	-	15	TRBD1	TRBJ2-3	CAWSVPTGGLDTQYF	TGTGCCTGGAGTGTACCTACAGGGGGCTTAGATACGCAGTATTTT
TRBV7-9	-	16	-	TRBJ1-2	CASSLKGVGHPRGYTF	TGTGCCAGCAGCTTAAAAGGTGTGGGGCACCCGCGCGGCTACACCTTC
TRBV7-9	-	14	-	TRBJ2-5	CASSGVIYQETQYF	TGTGCCAGCAGTGGCGTAATTTACCAAGAGACCCAGTACTTC
TRBV27	-	15	-	TRBJ1-5	CASSLRGFGNQPQHF	TGTGCCAGCAGTTTACGGGGATTCGGCAATCAGCCCCAGCATTTT
TRBV2	-	13	-	TRBJ2-5	CASSEAPKSEKYF	TGTGCCAGCAGTGAAGCGCCAAAAAGTGAGAAGTACTTC
TRBV18	once	14	-	TRBJ2-5	CASSPPVGQETQYF	TGTGCCAGCTCACCACCGGTTGGTCAAGAGACCCAGTACTTC
TRBV7-8	-	15	-	TRBJ1-1	CASSLAGRPGTEAFF	TGTGCCAGCAGCTTAGCGGGGAGGCCGGGCACTGAAGCTTTCTTT
TRBV27	-	12	-	TRBJ2-3	CASSSNMGTQYF	TGTGCCAGCAGTTCAAACATGGGGACGCAGTATTTT
TRBV10-3	-	17	TRBD2	TRBJ2-5	CAISEGTSGRSKETQYF	TGTGCCATCAGTGAGGGGACTAGCGGGAGGAGTAAAGAGACCCAGTACTTC
TRBV7-2	-	16	TRBD2	TRBJ2-2	CASSLALAGVSGELFF	TGTGCCAGCAGCTTAGCGTTAGCGGGAGTGTCGGGGGAGCTGTTTTTT
TRBV6-1	-	13	-	TRBJ1-5	CASSGGESQPQHF	TGTGCCAGCAGTGGGGGGGAGAGTCAGCCCCAGCATTTT
TRBV27	-	14	-	TRBJ2-7	CASSLKHSSYEQYF	TGTGCCAGCAGTTTGAAGCACAGCTCCTACGAGCAGTACTTC
TRBV30	-	13	-	TRBJ1-4	CAWGARAGEKLFF	TGTGCCTGGGGGGCCAGGGCGGGGGAAAAACTGTTTTTT
TRBV7-9	-	15	-	TRBJ1-2	CASSFKPETRRGYTF	TGTGCCAGCAGCTTTAAACCCGAGACAAGGAGAGGCTACACCTTC
TRBV27	-	17	-	TRBJ1-5	CASSLFGGWGSNQPQHF	TGTGCCAGCAGTTTATTTGGGGGCTGGGGTAGCAATCAGCCCCAGCATTTT
TRBV5-1	-	16	TRBD2	TRBJ2-2	CASSGGLAANTGELFF	TGCGCCAGCAGCGGAGGACTAGCGGCGAACACCGGGGAGCTGTTTTTT
TRBV11-2	-	12	-	TRBJ2-2	CASSRQLRELFF	TGTGCCAGCAGCAGACAGCTTCGGGAGCTGTTTTTT
TRBV28	-	14	-	TRBJ1-5	CASRQAARNQPQHF	TGTGCCAGCAGACAAGCAGCCCGAAATCAGCCCCAGCATTTT
TRBV5-4	-	12	-	TRBJ2-7	CASSLEVGEQYF	TGTGCCAGCAGCTTGGAGGTTGGCGAGCAGTACTTC
TRBV2	-	11	-	TRBJ2-1	CASVLSNEQFF	TGTGCCAGTGTCTTATCCAATGAGCAGTTCTTC
TRBV30	once	13	TRBD1	TRBJ2-3	CASLGQDTDTQYF	TGTGCCTCCCTCGGACAGGACACAGATACGCAGTATTTT
TRBV4-2	-	13	-	TRBJ1-2	CASSQRGEYGYTF	TGTGCCAGCAGCCAGAGAGGAGAATACGGCTACACCTTC
TRBV2	-	15	TRBD1	TRBJ1-3	CASAEGAYSGNTIYF	TGTGCCAGCGCGGAGGGGGCTTACTCTGGAAACACCATATATTTT
TRBV27	once	15	-	TRBJ1-2	CASTRTPGSNYGYTF	TGTGCCAGCACTCGGACCCCAGGGAGTAACTATGGCTACACCTTC
TRBV30	-	12	-	TRBJ2-1	CAWSSFGNEQFF	TGTGCCTGGAGTTCCTTTGGGAATGAGCAGTTCTTC
TRBV30	-	13	-	TRBJ2-5	CAWSVGPRGTQYF	TGTGCCTGGAGTGTAGGTCCGCGGGGGACCCAGTACTTC
TRBV5-1	-	15	TRBD1	TRBJ2-1	CASSLGTGMYNEQFF	TGCGCCAGCAGCTTGGGGACAGGGATGTACAATGAGCAGTTCTTC
TRBV9	-	15	-	TRBJ2-3	CASSVSLDSADTQYF	TGTGCCAGCAGCGTCTCACTAGATTCGGCTGATACGCAGTATTTT
TRBV6-5	-	12	TRBD2	TRBJ2-7	CASRRGDYEQYF	TGTGCCAGCAGGCGGGGGGACTACGAGCAGTACTTC
TRBV9	-	14	-	TRBJ2-3	CASSVVSGTDTQYF	TGTGCCAGCAGCGTAGTCTCCGGCACAGATACGCAGTATTTT
TRBV29-1	-	14	-	TRBJ1-4	CSVEVPGRFEKLFF	TGCAGCGTTGAGGTCCCGGGGCGTTTTGAAAAACTGTTTTTT